Following are 27 T cell receptor beta chains from one sample sequenced in a study of response to subunit inactivated influenza vaccine. TCRdb re-analysed the RT-PCR reads in MiXCR, keeping a single row per CDR3 protein. The profile covers about 780,000 distinct CDR3 sequences, with approximately 17% appearing a single time and roughly a tenth taken by the ten largest. This sample comprised PBMCs from blood, obtained 4 to 6 days after vaccination. Receptors originate from a man aged 45 to 65 who received an inactivated influenza vaccine.

To note about this clonotype: Since a much larger clone is just one base distant, this may be a read error. This rearrangement joins TRBV5-5 to TRBJ1-6, with TRBD1 as a possible D gene (6 bases). Germline CDR1 reads SGHKS; CDR2 reads YYEKEE (reference sequence). The CDR3 spans 13 residues. Trimming shortened V by 5 bases and J by 7 bases, and 10 bases separated the two germline ends. The CDR3 DNA follows: TGTGCCAGCAGGTTTACAGGGAATTCACCCCTCCACTTT. Protein sequence: CASRFTGNSPLHF.

The V and J genes are TRBV20-1 and TRBJ2-7; maybe TRBD1 (5 bases). Germline V CDR1 and CDR2: DFQATT, SNEGSKA (reference sequence). Trimming left V 3 bases short and J 5 bases short, with 17 bases between. This CDR3 has 14 residues. CDR3 sequence: CSASGKGSTDEQYF. CDR3 nucleotides: TGCAGTGCTAGTGGTAAGGGGTCAACGGACGAGCAGTACTTC.

The rearrangement uses TRBV2 and TRBJ2-7; possible D gene TRBD2, 5 bases. The V end was cut by 4 bases, the J end by 6 bases, with 16 bases between. Germline CDR1 reads SNHLY; CDR2 reads FYNNEI. CDR3 length equals 14 residues. The CDR3 loop is CASSGERVLSEQYF. CDR3 coding DNA: TGTGCCAGCAGTGGGGAGAGGGTGCTCTCCGAGCAGTACTTC.

This clonotype was detected ten times or more. The chain joins TRBV7-2 to TRBJ2-7; D remains ambiguous. This CDR3 region has 13 residues. The V and J ends lost 5 bases and 1 base respectively, with 9 bases between them. Germline V gene data show CDR1 as SGHTA and CDR2 as FQGNSA. CDR3 nucleotides: TGTGCCAGCAGCGTCGACAAGTCCTACGAGCAGTACTTC. Its translation is CASSVDKSYEQYF. Supplemented by reference TRBV7-2 and TRBJ2-7, the full variable domain reads GAGVSQSPSNKVTEKGKDVELRCDPISGHTALYWYRQSLGQGLEFLIYFQGNSAPDKSGLPSDRFSAERTGGSVSTLTIQRTQQEDSAVYLCASSVDKSYEQYFGPGTRLTVT.

The rearrangement links TRBV29-1 to TRBJ1-2, with no clear D. The CDR3 runs 10 residues. The V end was cut by 5 bases, the J end by 8 bases, with 9 bases between. The germline V gene encodes CDR1 SQVTM and CDR2 ANQGSEA. The CDR3 DNA sequence: TGCAGCGTTTCGGCGGGGGGCTACACCTTC. This codes for CSVSAGGYTF.

This clonotype was seen a handful of times. The genes are TRBV12-3 or TRBV12-4 and TRBJ1-3; D is possibly TRBD1 (6 bases). This CDR3 is 14 amino acids long. V was trimmed by 1 base and J by 7 bases, leaving 11 bases between them. In DNA form, the CDR3 reads TGTGCCAGCAGTTTAGACAGGGCGCGTAACACCATATATTTT. Translation gives CASSLDRARNTIYF.

This clonotype has ten or more counts. The chain combines TRBV29-1 with TRBJ2-7, with TRBD1 identical over 7 bases. The germline gives CDR1 SQVTM, CDR2 ANQGSEA. V lost 3 bases, J lost 2 bases, and 4 bases stayed unmatched. The CDR3 spans 13 residues. CDR3 protein: CSVETGIAYEQYF. The DNA for the CDR3 is TGCAGCGTTGAGACAGGGATAGCCTACGAGCAGTACTTC.

There are many counts of this clonotype. The chain carries TRBV6-5 and TRBJ1-6; tentatively, D is TRBD1 (6 bases). Germline V gene sequence: CDR1 MNHEY, CDR2 SVGAGI. The germline V and J ends were trimmed by 2 bases and 8 bases, with 10 bases remaining between them. The CDR3 has 14 residues. CDR3 nucleotides: TGTGCCAGCAGTTACCGGGGGCGATATTCACCCCTCCACTTT. Its protein product is CASSYRGRYSPLHF.

The chain uses TRBV20-1 and TRBJ2-1; D not certain. Trimming stripped 0 bases from V and 8 bases from J, with 8 bases between. Germline CDR1 DFQATT, CDR2 SNEGSKA (reference sequence). This CDR3 has 12 amino acids. CDR3: CSAREYGYEQFF. CDR3 nucleotide sequence: TGCAGTGCTAGAGAGTACGGGTATGAGCAGTTCTTC.

J is TRBJ2-5 and V is TRBV10-2; D might be TRBD1 (6 bases). V was cut by 8 bases and J by 5 bases, with 12 bases left in between. This CDR3 contains 12 residues. CDR1 is WSHSY and CDR2 is SAAADI in the germline V gene. The CDR3 DNA follows: TGCGCCAGCGGAGCTACAGGGGAGACCCAGTACTTC. It is translated as CASGATGETQYF.

J is TRBJ2-1 and V is TRBV7-9, with D possibly TRBD2 on 5 matching bases. The CDR3 has 15 residues. The V gene lost 5 bases and the J gene lost 0 bases, with 11 bases spanning the gap. Germline V gene lookup returns CDR1 SEHNR and CDR2 FQNEAQ (reference sequence). The CDR3 protein is CASSVGVFSYNEQFF. CDR3 bases: TGTGCCAGCAGCGTGGGAGTATTCTCCTACAATGAGCAGTTCTTC.

The genes are TRBV24-1 and TRBJ2-7, with 8 positions matching TRBD1. Germline values: CDR1 KGHDR, CDR2 SFDVKD. V shed 4 bases and J 5 bases; nucleotides not matched to a gene: 3. The CDR3 has 13 amino acids. This chain's CDR3 is CATSDQGAHEQYF. The CDR3 nucleotides read TGTGCCACCAGTGACCAGGGGGCTCACGAGCAGTACTTC.

The sample holds a few counts of this clonotype. In nucleotides, the CDR3 is TGCGCCAGCAGCTTGGTGTGGACTAGCGGGAGCCCAGATACGCAGTATTTT. Translated, it gives CASSLVWTSGSPDTQYF. The chain couples TRBV5-1 to TRBJ2-3, with TRBD2 matching 13 bases. The germline V gene has CDR1 SGHRS and CDR2 YFSETQ. The CDR3 contains 17 residues. Trimming removed 0 bases from V and 4 bases from J; junction bases left unmatched: 5.

The CDR3 protein is CASSLDAGSNEKLFF. The CDR3 bases are TGCGCCAGCAGCTTGGATGCCGGATCTAATGAAAAACTGTTTTTT. This chain joins TRBV5-1 and TRBJ1-4; D uncertain. CDR1 is SGHRS, CDR2 YFSETQ, per germline. Trimming removed 0 bases from V and 3 bases from J, with 9 bases in between. The CDR3 is 15 residues long.

The chain employs TRBV27 and TRBJ2-2; unclear D gene. Trimming removed 3 bases from V and 1 base from J, with 9 bases in between. The germline V gene has CDR1 MNHEY and CDR2 SMNVEV (reference sequence). The CDR3 has 15 residues. This CDR3 is CASSFAGVNTGELFF. CDR3 in DNA: TGTGCCAGCAGTTTCGCAGGTGTGAACACCGGGGAGCTGTTTTTT.

This clonotype turned up a few times. CDR3 in amino acids: CSAGQGAYTEAFF. CDR3 sequence (DNA): TGCAGTGCTGGACAGGGGGCCTACACTGAAGCTTTCTTT. The chain uses TRBV20-1 and TRBJ1-1; 11 bases are shared with TRBD1. This CDR3 is 13 amino acids long. CDR1 is DFQATT, CDR2 SNEGSKA, per germline (reference sequence). With 5 bases clipped from V and 3 bases from J, the junction kept 2 bases outside the gene matches.

The chain has TRBV10-3 and TRBJ2-5; 9 bases are shared with TRBD1. Losses at the gene ends were 6 bases for V and 2 bases for J; bases not matched to a gene: 4. The CDR3 sequence is 14 residues long. Germline V gene sequence: CDR1 ENHRY, CDR2 SYGVKD. The CDR3 region has the DNA TGTGCCATCAGAGAGGGACAGGGACAAGAGACCCAGTACTTC. As protein: CAIREGQGQETQYF.

This clonotype came up many times. This chain joins TRBV20-1 and TRBJ2-5; 10 bases align to TRBD2. This CDR3 region has 14 residues. Losses at the gene ends were 7 bases for V and 4 bases for J; bases not matched to a gene: 9. Germline V lookup: CDR1 DFQATT, CDR2 SNEGSKA (reference sequence). The CDR3 reads CSGEREGVRETQYF. Written as DNA, the CDR3 is TGCAGTGGTGAGCGGGAGGGCGTTAGAGAGACCCAGTACTTC.

The genes are TRBV15 and TRBJ2-6, with 9 nucleotides matching TRBD1. Unmatched junction bases numbered 9, after V lost 0 bases and J lost 0 bases. The CDR3 is 20 residues long. CDR1 LNHNV and CDR2 YYDKDF come from the germline V gene (reference sequence). The CDR3 loop is CATSRDLVVTGGSGANVLTF. CDR3 coding DNA: TGTGCCACCAGCAGAGATTTGGTCGTGACAGGGGGCTCTGGGGCCAACGTCCTGACTTTC. Full variable domain (missing parts from reference TRBV15 and TRBJ2-6): DAMVIQNPRYQVTQFGKPVTLSCSQTLNHNVMYWYQQKSSQAPKLLFHYYDKDFNNEADTPDNFQSRRPNTSFCFLDIRSPGLGDTAMYLCATSRDLVVTGGSGANVLTFGAGSRLTVL.

J is TRBJ2-2 and V is TRBV12-3 or TRBV12-4; D remains unclear. The CDR3 contains 18 residues. V lost 2 bases to trimming and J lost 2 bases, with 18 bases between them. The CDR3 bases are TGTGCCAGCAGTTTATTCCCGGGTAGGATCGCAAACACCGGGGAGCTGTTTTTT. Amino acid sequence: CASSLFPGRIANTGELFF.

V usage is TRBV7-2 and J usage is TRBJ2-7, with D possibly called TRBD1 or TRBD2 (5 bases each). Trimming pared 4 bases from V and 2 bases from J, leaving 12 bases between. Looked up from germline, CDR1 is SGHTA and CDR2 is FQGNSA. CDR3 size: 14 residues. The CDR3 DNA reads as TGTGCCAGCAGCTATACGGGGCCAACCTACGAGCAGTACTTC. Translating gives CASSYTGPTYEQYF.

The V gene is TRBV12-3 or TRBV12-4, the J gene TRBJ2-1; the match to TRBD2 covers 9 bases. This CDR3 is built from 15 residues. V lost 6 bases to trimming and J lost 4 bases; unmatched junction nucleotides: 7. As DNA, the CDR3 is TGTGCCAGCAGACCCGGGACTAGCAGTTACAATGAGCAGTTCTTC. Its translation is CASRPGTSSYNEQFF.

The table lists this clonotype with a count of one. V is TRBV18 and J is TRBJ2-3; possible D gene TRBD2, 6 bases. Trimming left V 2 bases short and J 4 bases short, with 22 bases between. The length of the CDR3 is 18 residues. The germline CDR1 and CDR2 sequences are KGHSH and LQKENI. In DNA form, the CDR3 reads TGTGCCAGCTCACCAACCTCCCCGACTAGTTCTGCTGCAGATACGCAGTATTTT. As protein: CASSPTSPTSSAADTQYF.

This clonotype has a handful of counts. The chain recombines TRBV11-2 with TRBJ2-5; TRBD2 is a possible D gene (6 bases). The V end was cut by 5 bases, the J end by 0 bases, with 16 bases between. The CDR3 has 16 residues. Germline assignment: CDR1 SGHAT and CDR2 FQNNGV. This chain's CDR3 is CASSGLQSLYQETQYF. The CDR3 DNA reads TGTGCCAGCAGCGGACTACAAAGTCTGTACCAAGAGACCCAGTACTTC.

The chain carries TRBV6-5 and TRBJ2-5; no clear D gene. The CDR3 has 15 residues. Per the germline V gene, CDR1 is MNHEY and CDR2 is SVGAGI. V shed 0 bases and J shed 2 bases, with 10 bases lying between them. The CDR3 bases are TGTGCCAGCAGTTACTCGAGATACCTACAAGAGACCCAGTACTTC. Its translation is CASSYSRYLQETQYF.

This clonotype was observed a few times. The rearrangement uses TRBV7-6 and TRBJ2-7; D is possibly TRBD2 (6 bases). The germline V gene has CDR1 SGHVS and CDR2 FNYEAQ. Trimming shortened V by 1 base and J by 4 bases, and 17 bases separated the two germline ends. This CDR3 region has 16 residues. The CDR3 here is CASSLEGDGSVYEQYF. The CDR3 DNA reads TGTGCCAGCAGCTTAGAAGGTGACGGGAGTGTTTACGAGCAGTACTTC.

The chain has TRBV5-5 and TRBJ2-7; D might be TRBD1 (6 bases). Looked up from germline, CDR1 is SGHKS and CDR2 is YYEKEE (reference sequence). V dropped 1 base and J dropped 3 bases, with 11 bases sitting between them. The CDR3 covers 14 residues. CDR3 bases: TGTGCCAGCAGCTTGTCAGGGGTCGGCTACGAGCAGTACTTC. Protein product: CASSLSGVGYEQYF.